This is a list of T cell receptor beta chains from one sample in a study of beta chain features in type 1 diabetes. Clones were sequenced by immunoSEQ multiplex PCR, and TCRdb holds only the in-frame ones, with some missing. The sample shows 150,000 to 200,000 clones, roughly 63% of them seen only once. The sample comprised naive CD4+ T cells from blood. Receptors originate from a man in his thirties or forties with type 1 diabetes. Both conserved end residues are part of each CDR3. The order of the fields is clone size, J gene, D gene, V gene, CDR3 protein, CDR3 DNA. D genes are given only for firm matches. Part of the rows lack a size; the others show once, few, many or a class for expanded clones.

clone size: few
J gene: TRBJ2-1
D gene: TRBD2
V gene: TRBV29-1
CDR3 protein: CSVEGTRSYNEQFF
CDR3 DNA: TGCAGCGTTGAAGGGACTAGGTCCTACAATGAGCAGTTCTTC

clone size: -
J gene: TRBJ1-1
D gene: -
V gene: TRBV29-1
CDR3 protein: CSVGGAATEAFF
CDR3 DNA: TGCAGCGTTGGCGGGGCCGCCACTGAAGCTTTCTTT

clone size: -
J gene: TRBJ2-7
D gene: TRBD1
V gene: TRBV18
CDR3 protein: CASSPGQAVDEQYF
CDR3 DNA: TGTGCCAGCTCACCCGGACAGGCGGTCGACGAGCAGTACTTC

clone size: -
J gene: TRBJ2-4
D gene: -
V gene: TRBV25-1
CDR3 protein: CASSEWAGNIQYF
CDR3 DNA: TGTGCCAGCAGTGAATGGGCAGGAAACATTCAGTACTTC

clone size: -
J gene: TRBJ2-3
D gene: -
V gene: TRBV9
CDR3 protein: CASSVGLGVDTQYF
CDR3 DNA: TGTGCCAGCAGCGTAGGACTAGGGGTGGATACGCAGTATTTT

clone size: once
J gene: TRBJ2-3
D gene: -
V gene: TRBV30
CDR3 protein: CAWSPAHVTSTDTQYF
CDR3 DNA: TGTGCCTGGAGTCCCGCCCATGTGACAAGCACAGATACGCAGTATTTT

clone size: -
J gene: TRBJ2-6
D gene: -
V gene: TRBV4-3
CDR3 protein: CASSHQGGSGANVLTF
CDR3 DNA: TGCGCCAGCAGCCACCAGGGGGGTTCTGGGGCCAACGTCCTGACTTTC

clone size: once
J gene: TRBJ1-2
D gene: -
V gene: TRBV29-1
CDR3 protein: CSASDSNYGYTF
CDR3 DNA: TGCAGCGCCTCAGACAGTAACTATGGCTACACCTTC

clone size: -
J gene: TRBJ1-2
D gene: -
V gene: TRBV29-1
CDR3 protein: CSVNLQGSGGYTF
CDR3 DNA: TGCAGCGTTAACCTACAGGGAAGTGGTGGCTACACCTTC

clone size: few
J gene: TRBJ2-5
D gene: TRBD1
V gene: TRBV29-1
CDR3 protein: CSVGDREETQYF
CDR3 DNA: TGCAGCGTTGGCGACAGGGAAGAGACCCAGTACTTC

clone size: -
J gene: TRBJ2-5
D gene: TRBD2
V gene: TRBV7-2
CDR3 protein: CASSRGNGGGAQETQYF
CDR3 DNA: TGTGCCAGCAGCCGCGGTAATGGCGGGGGGGCCCAAGAGACCCAGTACTTC

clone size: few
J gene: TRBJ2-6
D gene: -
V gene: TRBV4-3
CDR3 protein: CASSQEIQFSGANVLTF
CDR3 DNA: TGCGCCAGCAGCCAAGAAATACAGTTCTCTGGGGCCAACGTCCTGACTTTC

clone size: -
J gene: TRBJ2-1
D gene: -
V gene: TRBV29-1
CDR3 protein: CSVGRSNEQFF
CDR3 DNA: TGCAGCGTTGGCAGGTCCAATGAGCAGTTCTTC

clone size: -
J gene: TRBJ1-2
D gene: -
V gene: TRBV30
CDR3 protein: CAWSAGQSYGYTF
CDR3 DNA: TGTGCCTGGAGTGCTGGACAGTCGTATGGCTACACCTTC

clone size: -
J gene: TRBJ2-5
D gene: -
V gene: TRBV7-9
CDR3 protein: CASSRGAVQETQYF
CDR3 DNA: TGTGCCAGCAGCCGCGGGGCAGTCCAAGAGACCCAGTACTTC

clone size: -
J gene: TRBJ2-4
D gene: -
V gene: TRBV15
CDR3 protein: CATSPRGGQGPLAKNIQYF
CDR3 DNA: TGTGCCACCAGCCCTAGAGGTGGCCAGGGGCCCTTAGCCAAAAACATTCAGTACTTC

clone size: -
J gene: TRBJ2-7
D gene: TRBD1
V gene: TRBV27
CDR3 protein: CASSPGTGRSYEQYF
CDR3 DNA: TGTGCCAGCAGCCCAGGGACAGGGAGGTCCTACGAGCAGTACTTC

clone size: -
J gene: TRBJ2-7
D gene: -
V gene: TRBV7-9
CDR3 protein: CASSISGLYEQYF
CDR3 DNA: TGTGCCAGCAGCATTAGCGGCCTTTACGAGCAGTACTTC

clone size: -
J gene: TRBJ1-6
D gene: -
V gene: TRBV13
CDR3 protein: CASSRKRLGSYNSPLHF
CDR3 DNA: TGTGCCAGCAGCCGTAAGAGACTGGGCTCCTATAATTCACCCCTCCACTTT

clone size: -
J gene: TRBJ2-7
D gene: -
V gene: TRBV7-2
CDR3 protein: CASSYRAVEQYF
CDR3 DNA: TGTGCCAGCAGTTATAGGGCGGTCGAGCAGTACTTC

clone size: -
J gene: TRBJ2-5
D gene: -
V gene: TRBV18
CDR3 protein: CASSRGRQETQYF
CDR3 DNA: TGTGCCAGCTCACGTGGGCGCCAAGAGACCCAGTACTTC

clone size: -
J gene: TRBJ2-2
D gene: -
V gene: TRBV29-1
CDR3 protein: CSVAPAGNTGELFF
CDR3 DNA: TGCAGCGTTGCCCCGGCAGGGAACACCGGGGAGCTGTTTTTT

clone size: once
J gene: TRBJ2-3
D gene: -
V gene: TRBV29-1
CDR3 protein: CSLVGPSTDTQYF
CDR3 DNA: TGCAGCCTTGTCGGGCCAAGCACAGATACGCAGTATTTT

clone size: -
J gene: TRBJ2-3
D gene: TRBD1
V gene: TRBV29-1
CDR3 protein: CSVGSGTAQIDTQYF
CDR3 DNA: TGCAGCGTTGGATCCGGGACAGCTCAAATAGATACGCAGTATTTT

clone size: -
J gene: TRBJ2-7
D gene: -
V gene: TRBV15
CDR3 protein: CATSRDGRAYEQYF
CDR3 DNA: TGTGCCACCAGCAGAGATGGGAGAGCCTACGAGCAGTACTTC

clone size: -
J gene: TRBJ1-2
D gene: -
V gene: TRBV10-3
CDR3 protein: CAISTTTRPSLNYGYTF
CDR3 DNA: TGTGCCATCAGCACAACTACTCGACCCTCGCTAAACTATGGCTACACCTTC

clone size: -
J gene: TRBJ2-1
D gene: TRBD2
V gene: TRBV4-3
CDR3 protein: CASSQDLTSGEINEQFF
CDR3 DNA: TGCGCCAGCAGCCAAGATCTAACTAGCGGGGAGATCAATGAGCAGTTCTTC

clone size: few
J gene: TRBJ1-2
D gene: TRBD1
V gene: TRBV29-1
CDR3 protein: CSAADRAHGYTF
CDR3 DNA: TGCAGCGCCGCGGACAGGGCTCATGGCTACACCTTC

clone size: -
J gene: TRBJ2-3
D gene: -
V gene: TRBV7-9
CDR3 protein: CASSPADWYSTDTQYF
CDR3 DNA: TGTGCCAGCAGCCCGGCGGACTGGTATAGCACAGATACGCAGTATTTT

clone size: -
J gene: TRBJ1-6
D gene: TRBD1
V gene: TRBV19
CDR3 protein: CASSMGTGQGNNSPLHF
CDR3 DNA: TGTGCCAGTAGTATGGGAACGGGACAGGGGAATAATTCACCCCTCCACTTT

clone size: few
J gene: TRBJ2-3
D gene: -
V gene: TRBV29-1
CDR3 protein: CSVDVVSDTQYF
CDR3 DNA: TGCAGCGTTGATGTAGTCTCAGATACGCAGTATTTT